This record looks at one T cell receptor beta chain sequence and its context. Antigen unknown. This specimen belongs to a study of beta chain features in type 1 diabetes. Study-level findings and limits: Moderate yet significant TCRB CDR3 shortening was seen in Type 1 diabetes patients in all four CD4+ subsets.

V was pared by 7 bases and J by 2 bases, with 18 bases between. The CDR3 covers 15 residues. CDR1 is MDHEN and CDR2 is SYDVKM in the germline V gene. The investigators reverse transcribed all of the isolated RNA, so they sequenced expressed TCRB transcripts. The assay was immunoSEQ multiplex PCR, and TCRdb's table has in-frame clones only and misses some. The sample lists 640,000 or so clones, 13% occurring once. This sequence joins TRBV28 and TRBJ2-7; no definite D call. The specimen sequenced was naive CD4+ T cells from blood. The TCR originated in a man younger than 30 with type 1 diabetes. The DNA for the CDR3 is TGTGCCAGCACCCTAGGCGCAGTTGGGGCCTACGAGCAGTACTTC. It yields the protein CASTLGAVGAYEQYF.